These T cell receptor beta chains were read from a single sample in a study of shared clonotypes between healthy human individuals. Sequencing used immunoSEQ multiplex PCR; TCRdb keeps in-frame clones, though not all of them. The table has some 2.4 million clones, over 85% seen once. Sequenced material: naive CD4+ T cells from PBMCs. Receptors originate from a man aged 18 to 29 in good health. Some clones in this sample may be carry-over from other donors' samples. The CDR3 runs from the conserved cysteine through the conserved F or W. Fields, in order: V gene, J gene, D gene, clone size, CDR3 protein, CDR3 DNA. The D gene is left open where the match is weak. Expanded clones get a size class; other rows say once, few or many, or leave the size out.

V gene: TRBV15; J gene: TRBJ2-5; D gene: TRBD2; clone size: .; CDR3 protein: CATSGTSGRRETQYF; CDR3 DNA: TGTGCCACCAGCGGGACTAGCGGGAGGCGAGAGACCCAGTACTTC
V gene: TRBV6-6; J gene: TRBJ2-1; D gene: .; clone size: .; CDR3 protein: CASSYWGPEQFF; CDR3 DNA: TGTGCCAGCAGTTACTGGGGTCCTGAGCAGTTCTTC
V gene: TRBV5-4; J gene: TRBJ2-2; D gene: .; clone size: .; CDR3 protein: CASSFWRENTGELFF; CDR3 DNA: TGTGCCAGCAGCTTCTGGCGGGAGAACACCGGGGAGCTGTTTTTT
V gene: TRBV27; J gene: TRBJ2-2; D gene: .; clone size: .; CDR3 protein: CASSFSGVGASTGELFF; CDR3 DNA: TGTGCCAGCAGTTTTTCCGGGGTGGGGGCGAGCACCGGGGAGCTGTTTTTT
V gene: TRBV28; J gene: TRBJ1-4; D gene: .; clone size: .; CDR3 protein: CASSAPATFGEKLFF; CDR3 DNA: TGTGCCAGCAGTGCCCCGGCAACGTTTGGAGAAAAACTGTTTTTT
V gene: TRBV2; J gene: TRBJ1-1; D gene: .; clone size: .; CDR3 protein: CATSRGLNTEAFF; CDR3 DNA: TGTGCCACCAGCAGGGGATTGAACACTGAAGCTTTCTTT
V gene: TRBV21-1; J gene: TRBJ2-7; D gene: .; clone size: .; CDR3 protein: CASSKPHRDTDYEQYF; CDR3 DNA: TGTGCCAGCAGCAAGCCCCACCGGGACACAGACTACGAGCAGTACTTC
V gene: TRBV7-9; J gene: TRBJ2-2; D gene: TRBD1; clone size: .; CDR3 protein: CASSSGTGRTNTGELFF; CDR3 DNA: TGTGCCAGCAGCTCTGGGACAGGGAGAACAAACACCGGGGAGCTGTTTTTT
V gene: TRBV28; J gene: TRBJ2-7; D gene: .; clone size: .; CDR3 protein: CASTTIPMGAHEQYF; CDR3 DNA: TGTGCCAGCACCACGATCCCGATGGGGGCCCACGAGCAGTACTTC
V gene: TRBV7-9; J gene: TRBJ2-4; D gene: .; clone size: .; CDR3 protein: CASSFPAGNIQYF; CDR3 DNA: TGTGCCAGCAGCTTCCCGGCAGGCAACATTCAGTACTTC
V gene: TRBV18; J gene: TRBJ2-1; D gene: TRBD1; clone size: .; CDR3 protein: CASSPTTGLYNEQFF; CDR3 DNA: TGTGCCAGCTCACCAACGACAGGGCTGTACAATGAGCAGTTCTTC
V gene: TRBV2; J gene: TRBJ1-1; D gene: .; clone size: .; CDR3 protein: CASNLIQGNTEAFF; CDR3 DNA: TGTGCCAGCAATCTTATTCAGGGGAACACTGAAGCTTTCTTT
V gene: TRBV5-6; J gene: TRBJ1-3; D gene: .; clone size: .; CDR3 protein: CASSLTGTSLRNTIYF; CDR3 DNA: TGTGCCAGCAGCCTTACAGGAACCTCACTTAGAAACACCATATATTTT
V gene: TRBV6-6; J gene: TRBJ1-2; D gene: .; clone size: .; CDR3 protein: CASSRDSNYGYTF; CDR3 DNA: TGTGCCAGCAGTCGCGACAGTAACTATGGCTACACCTTC
V gene: TRBV6-5; J gene: TRBJ1-2; D gene: .; clone size: .; CDR3 protein: CASSYSTYTLAGGYTF; CDR3 DNA: TGTGCCAGCAGTTACTCGACGTACACCCTCGCGGGGGGCTACACCTTC
V gene: TRBV21-1; J gene: TRBJ2-7; D gene: .; clone size: .; CDR3 protein: CASSPNPAGLSTYEQYF; CDR3 DNA: TGTGCCAGCAGTCCCAACCCCGCAGGGCTGAGTACCTACGAGCAGTACTTC
V gene: TRBV29-1; J gene: TRBJ1-1; D gene: .; clone size: .; CDR3 protein: CSVKGIFVTEAFF; CDR3 DNA: TGCAGCGTTAAGGGGATCTTCGTCACTGAAGCTTTCTTT
V gene: TRBV28; J gene: TRBJ1-2; D gene: .; clone size: .; CDR3 protein: CASGGGAHWYGYTF; CDR3 DNA: TGTGCCAGCGGCGGGGGGGCCCACTGGTATGGCTACACCTTC
V gene: TRBV7-3; J gene: TRBJ1-4; D gene: TRBD1; clone size: .; CDR3 protein: CASSLEGARVNEKLFF; CDR3 DNA: TGTGCCAGCAGCTTAGAGGGGGCGAGGGTTAATGAAAAACTGTTTTTT
V gene: TRBV19; J gene: TRBJ2-1; D gene: TRBD2; clone size: .; CDR3 protein: CASSPKLAGINEQFF; CDR3 DNA: TGTGCCAGTAGCCCCAAACTAGCGGGGATCAATGAGCAGTTCTTC
V gene: TRBV5-5; J gene: TRBJ1-1; D gene: .; clone size: .; CDR3 protein: CASSYTGYAEAFF; CDR3 DNA: TGTGCCAGCAGCTACACAGGGTATGCTGAAGCTTTCTTT
V gene: TRBV7-9; J gene: TRBJ2-1; D gene: TRBD2; clone size: .; CDR3 protein: CASSPAGGYNEQFF; CDR3 DNA: TGTGCCAGCAGCCCAGCGGGGGGATACAATGAGCAGTTCTTC
V gene: TRBV19; J gene: TRBJ1-5; D gene: .; clone size: once; CDR3 protein: CASSIEGRAAPQHF; CDR3 DNA: TGTGCCAGTAGTATCGAGGGCCGTGCGGCGCCCCAGCATTTT
V gene: TRBV11-2; J gene: TRBJ2-5; D gene: .; clone size: once; CDR3 protein: CASSLGGVITETQYF; CDR3 DNA: TGTGCCAGCAGCTTAGGTGGGGTTATCACAGAGACCCAGTACTTC
V gene: TRBV19; J gene: TRBJ1-1; D gene: .; clone size: .; CDR3 protein: CASSIGMQGNTEAFF; CDR3 DNA: TGTGCCAGTAGTATAGGAATGCAGGGGAACACTGAAGCTTTCTTT
V gene: TRBV7-2; J gene: TRBJ2-7; D gene: .; clone size: .; CDR3 protein: CASSLVGSGALEQYF; CDR3 DNA: TGTGCCAGCAGCTTAGTAGGGTCGGGGGCCCTCGAGCAGTACTTC
V gene: TRBV5-8; J gene: TRBJ2-5; D gene: .; clone size: once; CDR3 protein: CASSRILALNRGETQYF; CDR3 DNA: TGTGCCAGCAGCAGAATCCTAGCGCTCAATAGGGGAGAGACCCAGTACTTC
V gene: TRBV2; J gene: TRBJ1-5; D gene: .; clone size: .; CDR3 protein: CASSEDQGAGSNQPQHF; CDR3 DNA: TGTGCCAGCAGTGAAGATCAAGGGGCAGGTAGCAATCAGCCCCAGCATTTT
V gene: TRBV7-9; J gene: TRBJ1-5; D gene: TRBD1; clone size: .; CDR3 protein: CASEGQGEGQPQHF; CDR3 DNA: TGTGCCAGCGAGGGACAGGGGGAAGGTCAGCCCCAGCATTTT
V gene: TRBV7-9; J gene: TRBJ2-2; D gene: .; clone size: .; CDR3 protein: CASSPGTSRGAGELFF; CDR3 DNA: TGTGCCAGCAGCCCCGGAACTAGCCGAGGCGCCGGGGAGCTGTTTTTT
V gene: TRBV2; J gene: TRBJ1-2; D gene: .; clone size: .; CDR3 protein: CASRITNYGYTF; CDR3 DNA: TGTGCCAGCCGCATTACTAACTATGGCTACACCTTC
V gene: TRBV19; J gene: TRBJ2-7; D gene: .; clone size: .; CDR3 protein: CASSTGHTISYEQYF; CDR3 DNA: TGTGCCAGTAGTACGGGACATACTATCTCCTACGAGCAGTACTTC
V gene: TRBV7-8; J gene: TRBJ1-2; D gene: .; clone size: .; CDR3 protein: CASSSRDNRNYGYTF; CDR3 DNA: TGTGCCAGCAGCTCGCGGGACAATCGAAACTATGGCTACACCTTC
V gene: TRBV5-1; J gene: TRBJ1-1; D gene: TRBD1; clone size: .; CDR3 protein: CASSSDRGVTEAFF; CDR3 DNA: TGCGCCAGCAGCTCAGACAGGGGGGTCACTGAAGCTTTCTTT
V gene: TRBV11-2; J gene: TRBJ2-7; D gene: TRBD1; clone size: once; CDR3 protein: CASSLVGTGPYEQYF; CDR3 DNA: TGTGCCAGCAGCTTAGTCGGGACAGGGCCATACGAGCAGTACTTC
V gene: TRBV7-2; J gene: TRBJ2-7; D gene: TRBD1; clone size: .; CDR3 protein: CASSSDRAHEQYF; CDR3 DNA: TGTGCCAGCAGTTCCGACAGGGCCCACGAGCAGTACTTC
V gene: TRBV28; J gene: TRBJ2-5; D gene: .; clone size: .; CDR3 protein: CASSLAGQPQETQYF; CDR3 DNA: TGTGCCAGCAGTTTAGCGGGACAGCCACAAGAGACCCAGTACTTC
V gene: TRBV28; J gene: TRBJ1-1; D gene: .; clone size: .; CDR3 protein: CASSLEGTEAFF; CDR3 DNA: TGTGCCAGCAGTTTGGAGGGGACTGAAGCTTTCTTT
V gene: TRBV27; J gene: TRBJ2-2; D gene: TRBD2; clone size: .; CDR3 protein: CASSFGVAGPGELFF; CDR3 DNA: TGTGCCAGCAGTTTCGGGGTAGCGGGACCCGGGGAGCTGTTTTTT
V gene: TRBV6-4; J gene: TRBJ2-1; D gene: .; clone size: .; CDR3 protein: CASSDRASSYNEQFF; CDR3 DNA: TGTGCCAGCAGTGACAGGGCGAGCTCCTACAATGAGCAGTTCTTC
V gene: TRBV7-3; J gene: TRBJ1-4; D gene: .; clone size: .; CDR3 protein: CASSFLSRPAGDNEKLFF; CDR3 DNA: TGTGCCAGCAGCTTTTTATCTCGGCCAGCCGGGGATAATGAAAAACTGTTTTTT
V gene: TRBV6-1; J gene: TRBJ2-3; D gene: .; clone size: .; CDR3 protein: CASTPGIDTQYF; CDR3 DNA: TGTGCCAGCACCCCCGGAATCGATACGCAGTATTTT
V gene: TRBV4-2; J gene: TRBJ2-7; D gene: TRBD2; clone size: once; CDR3 protein: CASSQALSGTYEQYF; CDR3 DNA: TGTGCCAGCAGCCAAGCTCTAAGCGGGACCTACGAGCAGTACTTC
V gene: TRBV13; J gene: TRBJ2-3; D gene: .; clone size: .; CDR3 protein: CASSLYAGPLDTQYF; CDR3 DNA: TGTGCCAGCAGCTTGTACGCAGGGCCCTTAGATACGCAGTATTTT
V gene: TRBV11-3; J gene: TRBJ2-7; D gene: TRBD1; clone size: few; CDR3 protein: CASSLADRDSYEQYF; CDR3 DNA: TGTGCCAGCAGCTTAGCGGACAGGGACTCCTACGAGCAGTACTTC
V gene: TRBV5-1; J gene: TRBJ1-2; D gene: .; clone size: .; CDR3 protein: CASRGTTDGYTF; CDR3 DNA: TGCGCCAGCAGGGGGACTACCGACGGCTACACCTTC
V gene: TRBV2; J gene: TRBJ1-5; D gene: .; clone size: few; CDR3 protein: CASRGDFNQPQHF; CDR3 DNA: TGTGCCAGCAGAGGGGACTTCAATCAGCCCCAGCATTTT
V gene: TRBV28; J gene: TRBJ1-1; D gene: .; clone size: once; CDR3 protein: CASSPWRTGGETEAFF; CDR3 DNA: TGTGCCAGCAGTCCCTGGCGGACGGGGGGGGAGACTGAAGCTTTCTTT
V gene: TRBV30; J gene: TRBJ2-5; D gene: .; clone size: few; CDR3 protein: CAWSIGGIVETQYF; CDR3 DNA: TGTGCCTGGAGTATCGGGGGAATTGTGGAGACCCAGTACTTC
V gene: TRBV4-3; J gene: TRBJ1-2; D gene: .; clone size: .; CDR3 protein: CASSQEQGRYGYTF; CDR3 DNA: TGCGCCAGCAGCCAAGAACAGGGCCGCTATGGCTACACCTTC
V gene: TRBV6-1; J gene: TRBJ2-1; D gene: TRBD2; clone size: .; CDR3 protein: CASSERLAGLGDEQFF; CDR3 DNA: TGTGCCAGCAGTGAACGTCTAGCGGGTCTCGGGGATGAGCAGTTCTTC
V gene: TRBV5-6; J gene: TRBJ1-4; D gene: .; clone size: .; CDR3 protein: CASSDQGGANEKLFF; CDR3 DNA: TGTGCCAGCAGCGACCAGGGTGGAGCTAATGAAAAACTGTTTTTT
V gene: TRBV2; J gene: TRBJ2-5; D gene: TRBD1; clone size: .; CDR3 protein: CASSEYAGGETQYF; CDR3 DNA: TGTGCCAGCAGTGAATATGCAGGGGGAGAGACCCAGTACTTC
V gene: TRBV5-1; J gene: TRBJ2-7; D gene: .; clone size: .; CDR3 protein: CASSLDGSEYEQYF; CDR3 DNA: TGCGCCAGCAGCTTGGACGGGAGCGAATACGAGCAGTACTTC
V gene: TRBV10-1; J gene: TRBJ1-1; D gene: .; clone size: .; CDR3 protein: CASRRNFDTEAFF; CDR3 DNA: TGCGCCAGCAGGCGGAATTTTGACACTGAAGCTTTCTTT
V gene: TRBV27; J gene: TRBJ2-3; D gene: .; clone size: .; CDR3 protein: CASWGLASTDTQYF; CDR3 DNA: TGTGCCAGTTGGGGACTGGCTAGCACAGATACGCAGTATTTT
V gene: TRBV29-1; J gene: TRBJ2-5; D gene: .; clone size: few; CDR3 protein: CSAALTARQETQYF; CDR3 DNA: TGCAGCGCTGCCCTCACGGCTCGTCAAGAGACCCAGTACTTC